This TCR beta chain was retrieved from a study of cytomegalovirus exposure and HLA in healthy donors. This clone has more than one count but fewer than ten. Its antigen is unidentified. Study-wide results and limits: A later analysis reportedly identified an Asian-associated ancestry cluster as carrying fewer N-insertions than the approximately 670-donor mean. Generally TCR sequences proved uncommon, though certain public TCRs appeared in numerous donors. TCR beta V- and J-gene trimming was later associated with a missense DCLRE1C variant.

The PCR used 60 Vbeta and 13 Jbeta primers. TCRdb's table, derived via immunoSEQ multiplex PCR, lists solely in-frame clones and lacks some. In the table there are some 120,000 clones, about 80% of which are singletons. The germline V and J ends were trimmed by 5 bases and 1 base, with 14 bases remaining between them. This CDR3 contains 15 residues. CDR1 and CDR2 (germline): LNHNV, YYDKDF (reference sequence). The clonotype comes from a woman in her 50s in good health and CMV-seropositive. The material sequenced was PBMCs. V gene TRBV15 combines with J gene TRBJ1-2, with D possibly TRBD1 on 5 matching bases. The CDR3 protein is CATSGGVLFNYGYTF. As DNA, the CDR3 is TGTGCCACCAGCGGGGGGGTTCTTTTTAACTATGGCTACACCTTC. The full variable domain, its missing parts supplied by reference TRBV15 and TRBJ1-2, is DAMVIQNPRYQVTQFGKPVTLSCSQTLNHNVMYWYQQKSSQAPKLLFHYYDKDFNNEADTPDNFQSRRPNTSFCFLDIRSPGLGDTAMYLCATSGGVLFNYGYTFGSGTRLTVV.